This TCR beta chain was sequenced during a study of cytomegalovirus exposure and HLA in healthy donors. Study-level information: The 100 to 150 validation repertoires were reported in a later analysis to have been generated on the same platform as the roughly 720 first-cohort repertoires.

Regarding this clone: Its antigen is as yet unknown.

Some clones are missing from TCRdb's copy, which holds only in-frame ones; the method was immunoSEQ multiplex PCR. The sample includes about 110,000 clones, around nine tenths of them seen just once. General study findings and limits: According to a later analysis, TCR clusters from the first cohort tended to co-occur in the roughly 130 validation repertoires. Some public TCRs appeared in many individuals, while most sequences were rare. Reported results showed that the classifier diagnosed cytomegalovirus status with high specificity and sensitivity.

With 4 bases removed from V and 6 bases from J, the gap between germline ends came to 8 bases. This CDR3 has 12 residues. Germline loops: CDR1 LNHNV, CDR2 YYDKDF (reference sequence). Sequenced input: PBMCs. The source of this sequence is a woman aged 18-30 years in good health and CMV-seronegative. This sequence joins TRBV15 and TRBJ2-3, with D unresolved. CDR3 nucleotide sequence: TGTGCCACCAGCATCGCGCGGGATACGCAGTATTTT. Protein product: CATSIARDTQYF.